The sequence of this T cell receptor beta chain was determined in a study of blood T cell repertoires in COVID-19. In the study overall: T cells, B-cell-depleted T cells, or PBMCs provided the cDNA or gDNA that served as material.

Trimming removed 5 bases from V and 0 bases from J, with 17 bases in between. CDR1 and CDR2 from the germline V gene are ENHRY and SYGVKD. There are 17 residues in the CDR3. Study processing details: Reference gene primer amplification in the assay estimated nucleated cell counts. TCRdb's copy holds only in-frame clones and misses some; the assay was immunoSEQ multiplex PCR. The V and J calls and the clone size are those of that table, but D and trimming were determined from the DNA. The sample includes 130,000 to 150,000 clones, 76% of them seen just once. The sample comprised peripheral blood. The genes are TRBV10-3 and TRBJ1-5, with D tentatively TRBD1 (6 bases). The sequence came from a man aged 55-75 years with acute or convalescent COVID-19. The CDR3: CAISSGQGMNSNQPQHF. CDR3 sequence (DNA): TGTGCCATCAGTTCCGGGCAGGGGATGAATAGCAATCAGCCCCAGCATTTT.